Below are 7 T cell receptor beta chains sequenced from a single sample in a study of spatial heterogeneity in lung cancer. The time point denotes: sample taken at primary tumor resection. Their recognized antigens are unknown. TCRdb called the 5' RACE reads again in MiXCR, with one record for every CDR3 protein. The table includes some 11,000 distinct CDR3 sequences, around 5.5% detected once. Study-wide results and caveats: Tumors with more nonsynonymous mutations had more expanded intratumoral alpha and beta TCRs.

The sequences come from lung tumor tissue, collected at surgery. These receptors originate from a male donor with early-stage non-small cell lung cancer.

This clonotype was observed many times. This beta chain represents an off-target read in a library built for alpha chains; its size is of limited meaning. The CDR3 sequence: CASRSLQVSSYEQYF. The CDR3 region has the DNA TGTGCCAGCCGATCGCTCCAGGTGTCGTCCTACGAGCAGTACTTC. The rearrangement uses TRBV6-5 and TRBJ2-7; D is ambiguous. Germline V lookup: CDR1 MNHEY, CDR2 SVGAGI. V was clipped by 8 bases and J by 1 base, with 18 bases between them. CDR3 size: 15 residues.

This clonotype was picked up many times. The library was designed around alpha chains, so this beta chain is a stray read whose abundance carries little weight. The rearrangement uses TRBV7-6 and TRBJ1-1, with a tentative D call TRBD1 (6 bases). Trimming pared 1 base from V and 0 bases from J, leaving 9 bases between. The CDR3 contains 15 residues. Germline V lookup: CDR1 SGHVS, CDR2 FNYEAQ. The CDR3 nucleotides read TGTGCCAGCAGCTTAGGAGGGGGGATGAACACTGAAGCTTTCTTT. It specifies CASSLGGGMNTEAFF.

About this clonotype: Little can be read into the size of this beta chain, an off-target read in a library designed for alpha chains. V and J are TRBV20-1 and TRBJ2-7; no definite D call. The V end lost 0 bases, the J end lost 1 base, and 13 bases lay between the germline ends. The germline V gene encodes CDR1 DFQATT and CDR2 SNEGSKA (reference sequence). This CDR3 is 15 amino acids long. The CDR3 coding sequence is TGCAGTGCTAGAGACCTCAAGGGTAGTTCCTACGAGCAGTACTTC. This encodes CSARDLKGSSYEQYF.

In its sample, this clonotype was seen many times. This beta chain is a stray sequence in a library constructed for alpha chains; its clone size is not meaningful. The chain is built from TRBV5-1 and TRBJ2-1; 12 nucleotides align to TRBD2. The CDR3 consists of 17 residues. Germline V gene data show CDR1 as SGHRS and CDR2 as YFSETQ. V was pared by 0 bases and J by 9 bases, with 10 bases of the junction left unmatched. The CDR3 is CASSLGLLAGGGGEQFF. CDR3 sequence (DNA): TGCGCCAGCAGCTTGGGATTACTAGCGGGAGGAGGCGGTGAGCAGTTCTTC.

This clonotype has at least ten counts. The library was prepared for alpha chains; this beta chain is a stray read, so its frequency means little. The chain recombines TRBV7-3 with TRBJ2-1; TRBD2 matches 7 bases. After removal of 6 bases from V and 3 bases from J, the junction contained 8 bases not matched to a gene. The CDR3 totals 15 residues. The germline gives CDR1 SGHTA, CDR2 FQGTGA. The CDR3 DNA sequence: TGTGCCAGCAGTAAAGCGGGGTTCGACTACAATGAGCAGTTCTTC. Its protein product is CASSKAGFDYNEQFF.

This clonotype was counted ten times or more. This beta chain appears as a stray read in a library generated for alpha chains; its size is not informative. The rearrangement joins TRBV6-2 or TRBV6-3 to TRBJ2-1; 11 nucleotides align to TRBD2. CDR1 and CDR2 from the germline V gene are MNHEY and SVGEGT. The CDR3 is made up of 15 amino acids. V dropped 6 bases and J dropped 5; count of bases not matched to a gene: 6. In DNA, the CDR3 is TGTGCCAGCAGCTCCCTAGCGGGGGGTAACAATGAGCAGTTCTTC. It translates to CASSSLAGGNNEQFF.

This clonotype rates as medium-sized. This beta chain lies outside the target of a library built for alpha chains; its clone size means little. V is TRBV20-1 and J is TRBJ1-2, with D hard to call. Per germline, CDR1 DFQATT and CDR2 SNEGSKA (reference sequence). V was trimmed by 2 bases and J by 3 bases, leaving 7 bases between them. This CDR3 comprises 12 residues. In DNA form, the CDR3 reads TGCAGTGCTAGAAGACACGACTATGGCTACACCTTC. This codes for CSARRHDYGYTF.